Each of the 21 T cell receptor beta chains below was sequenced from the same sample in a study of vaccination effects on CD4 cells after COVID-19. No cognate antigen is known for these TCRs. On approximately day 9 of culture, CD4+ T cells were separated out. The infection with SARS-CoV-2 (confirmed by PCR) occurred in this person between March and December 2020. Two doses of BNT162b2 or mRNA-1273 vaccine were administered to participants. The data were produced by immunoSEQ multiplex PCR, yet TCRdb's version contains in-frame clones alone and is incomplete. The table includes roughly 51,000 clones, 65% to 75% detected once. Sequencing used CD4+ T cells from PBMCs cultured without peptide, obtained after COVID-19 vaccination. The source is a human donor who had a prior SARS-CoV-2 infection.

The V call is TRBV5-1, the J call TRBJ1-4; TRBD1 matches at 10 bases. This CDR3 comprises 15 residues. Trimming removed 5 bases from V and 8 bases from J; junction bases left unmatched: 9. The germline V gene encodes CDR1 SGHRS and CDR2 YFSETQ. The CDR3 reads CASRAGTGDGEKLFF. CDR3 sequence (DNA): TGCGCCAGCAGGGCCGGGACAGGGGATGGGGAAAAACTGTTTTTT.

V is TRBV15 and J is TRBJ2-5; D gene ambiguous. This CDR3 region has 14 residues. With 1 base removed from V and 4 bases from J, the gap between germline ends came to 10 bases. The germline V gene encodes CDR1 LNHNV and CDR2 YYDKDF (reference sequence). The CDR3 region is CATSRVYRGETQYF. CDR3 in DNA: TGTGCCACCAGCAGAGTTTACCGAGGAGAGACCCAGTACTTC. The full variable domain, with the rest looked up from reference TRBV15 and TRBJ2-5, is DAMVIQNPRYQVTQFGKPVTLSCSQTLNHNVMYWYQQKSSQAPKLLFHYYDKDFNNEADTPDNFQSRRPNTSFCFLDIRSPGLGDTAMYLCATSRVYRGETQYFGPGTRLLVL.

As DNA, the CDR3 is TGTGCCAGCAGTGTGGGTAGCACAGATACGCAGTATTTT. It is translated as CASSVGSTDTQYF. The rearrangement links TRBV6-4 to TRBJ2-3; D not resolved. The CDR3 spans 13 residues. Germline V CDR1 and CDR2: MRHNA, SNTAGT. With 4 bases removed from V and 0 bases from J, the gap between germline ends came to 5 bases.

V is TRBV3-1 (or the pseudogene TRBV3-2) and J is TRBJ1-3, with TRBD1 as a possible D gene (6 bases). CDR3 length: 14 residues. Germline CDR1 reads LGHDT; CDR2 reads YNNKEL (reference sequence). V lost 4 bases to trimming and J lost 3 bases, with 10 bases between them. CDR3 loop: CASSLNRVGNTIYF. The CDR3 coding sequence is TGTGCCAGCAGCCTTAACAGGGTTGGAAACACCATATATTTT.

The chain combines TRBV5-4 with TRBJ2-3, with no clear D. V lost 6 bases to trimming and J lost 3 bases, with 14 bases between them. The CDR3 consists of 14 residues. Germline loops: CDR1 SGHNT, CDR2 YYREEE (reference sequence). Here the CDR3 reads CASNRGSTTDTQYF. In DNA form, the CDR3 reads TGTGCCAGCAATCGCGGTAGCACTACAGATACGCAGTATTTT.

This chain uses TRBV6-5 with TRBJ2-5; D unresolved. The CDR3 is 11 residues long. The germline V and J ends were trimmed by 7 bases and 7 bases, with 10 bases remaining between them. CDR1 is MNHEY and CDR2 is SVGAGI in the germline V gene. The CDR3 protein is CASIFFRTQYF. The DNA of the CDR3 is TGTGCCAGCATATTTTTTCGGACCCAGTACTTC.

In this sample, this clone turned up a few times. The chain couples TRBV4-1 to TRBJ1-2; 10 bases line up with TRBD1. V shed 3 bases and J 4 bases; nucleotides not matched to a gene: 8. The CDR3 has 16 amino acids. Germline CDR1 reads MGHRA; CDR2 reads YSYEKL. DNA for the CDR3: TGCGCCAGCAGCCACCGATCGACAGGGGGCTTCTATGGCTACACCTTC. It specifies CASSHRSTGGFYGYTF.

This clone was seen a single time. This sample includes further DNA sequences coding for the same CDR3. The rearrangement uses TRBV5-4 and TRBJ2-3; TRBD2 agrees at 13 bases. V dropped 3 bases and J dropped 1; count of bases not matched to a gene: 2. Germline-derived CDR1 and CDR2 are SGHNT and YYREEE (reference sequence). The CDR3 contains 16 residues. This CDR3 reads CASSSGLAGGTDTQYF. The CDR3 nucleotides are TGTGCCAGCAGCTCAGGACTAGCGGGGGGCACAGATACGCAGTATTTT.

V and J are TRBV19 and TRBJ1-1, with D possibly TRBD1 on 6 matching bases. Per germline, CDR1 LNHDA and CDR2 SQIVND (reference sequence). The CDR3 sequence is 16 residues long. V lost 7 bases, J lost 1 base, and 19 bases lay in between. The CDR3 DNA follows: TGTGCCAGTACAGCCAGGGGATCGACGCAGAACACTGAAGCTTTCTTT. Its translation: CASTARGSTQNTEAFF.

V and J are TRBV7-2 and TRBJ2-5; possibly TRBD1 for D (6 bases). This CDR3 has 14 residues. Trimming cost V 5 bases and J 6 bases, with 16 bases left between them. CDR1 is SGHTA and CDR2 is FQGNSA in the germline V gene. CDR3 amino acids: CASSPGQIWKTQYF. The CDR3 region has the DNA TGTGCCAGCAGCCCCGGACAGATTTGGAAGACCCAGTACTTC.

The rearrangement joins TRBV9 to TRBJ2-7; 8 bases are shared with TRBD2. Germline V gene lookup returns CDR1 SGDLS and CDR2 YYNGEE. With 3 bases clipped from V and 2 bases from J, the junction kept 7 bases outside the gene matches. This CDR3 comprises 15 residues. In DNA form, the CDR3 reads TGTGCCAGCAGCGCGGGGGGGTCAATTCCCTACGAGCAGTACTTC. It translates to CASSAGGSIPYEQYF.

This clone was seen once. The genes are TRBV18 and TRBJ1-4; possibly TRBD1 for D (5 bases). The CDR3 is 13 amino acids. Per the germline V gene, CDR1 is KGHSH and CDR2 is LQKENI. Trimming stripped 0 bases from V and 6 bases from J, with 5 bases between. CDR3 loop: CASSPPGDEKLFF. Written as DNA, the CDR3 is TGTGCCAGCTCACCACCGGGGGATGAAAAACTGTTTTTT. Complete variable domain (other parts from reference TRBV18 and TRBJ1-4): NAGVMQNPRHLVRRRGQEARLRCSPMKGHSHVYWYRQLPEEGLKFMVYLQKENIIDESGMPKERFSAEFPKEGPSILRIQQVVRGDSAAYFCASSPPGDEKLFFGSGTQLSVL.

In this sample, this clone turned up a few times. The chain couples TRBV12-3 or TRBV12-4 to TRBJ2-1; D not certain. This CDR3 comprises 13 residues. Trimming took 7 bases from V and 9 from J, leaving 16 bases between them. The CDR3 protein is CASNPSSVSEQFF. CDR3 DNA: TGTGCCAGCAATCCTTCGTCGGTCAGTGAGCAGTTCTTC.

This chain uses TRBV5-4 with TRBJ2-1; D is perhaps TRBD2 (6 bases). Trimming removed 3 bases from V and 5 bases from J, with 15 bases in between. CDR3 length equals 15 residues. Germline V CDR1 and CDR2: SGHNT, YYREEE (reference sequence). CDR3: CASSSTGTVNNEQFF. CDR3 in DNA: TGTGCCAGCAGCTCCACCGGGACTGTGAACAATGAGCAGTTCTTC.

The V call is TRBV9, the J call TRBJ2-2, with D hard to call. CDR1 is SGDLS and CDR2 is YYNGEE in the germline V gene. The CDR3 totals 13 residues. Trimming stripped 2 bases from V and 8 bases from J, with 10 bases between. The DNA for the CDR3 is TGTGCCAGCAGCGTGGGGTTATCAGGGGAGCTGTTTTTT. Its translation is CASSVGLSGELFF.

This sequence joins TRBV7-8 and TRBJ2-2, with unresolved D. CDR3 length: 17 amino acids. Trimming stripped 2 bases from V and 6 bases from J, with 19 bases between. Germline values: CDR1 SGHVS, CDR2 FQNEAQ. The CDR3 region is CASSLLVFLTGPGELFF. CDR3 DNA: TGTGCCAGCAGCTTACTAGTATTTTTGACCGGGCCCGGGGAGCTGTTTTTT.

The J gene is TRBJ2-3, the V gene TRBV2, with a possible D match to TRBD2 (5 bases). The germline V gene has CDR1 SNHLY and CDR2 FYNNEI. The CDR3 is 15 residues long. Trimming took off 4 bases at V and 0 bases at J, with 11 bases between the two ends. CDR3 residues: CASSGRTRSTDTQYF. The CDR3 DNA reads as TGTGCCAGCAGTGGGCGGACTCGGAGCACAGATACGCAGTATTTT.

The rearrangement uses TRBV7-2 and TRBJ2-7; TRBD1 is a possible D gene (5 bases). The CDR3 spans 12 residues. Trimming shortened V by 5 bases and J by 7 bases, and 12 bases separated the two germline ends. Per the germline V gene, CDR1 is SGHTA and CDR2 is FQGNSA. The CDR3 sequence is CASSPLNREQYF. The CDR3 DNA sequence: TGTGCCAGCAGCCCCCTCAACAGGGAGCAGTACTTC.

This clone appeared a few times. The rearrangement uses TRBV11-2 and TRBJ1-6; no definite D call. The CDR3 runs to 14 residues. V was cut by 3 bases and J by 7 bases, with 10 bases left in between. Germline CDR1 is SGHAT and CDR2 is FQNNGV. The CDR3 bases are TGTGCCAGCAGCTTTCGAGGAAGGAATTCACCCCTCCACTTT. It is translated as CASSFRGRNSPLHF.

By share, this clone counts as medium-sized (0.01 to 0.1%). DNA for the CDR3: TGTGCCAGCAGGGAGAACAGGGGTGTCAGCCAGTACTTC. Translation: CASRENRGVSQYF. V usage is TRBV2 and J usage is TRBJ2-5; 7 bases are a match to TRBD1. Losses at the gene ends were 6 bases for V and 10 bases for J; bases not matched to a gene: 11. The germline V gene has CDR1 SNHLY and CDR2 FYNNEI. The CDR3 consists of 13 residues.

Ten or more counts support this clone. The J gene is TRBJ1-6, the V gene TRBV4-1; D is unresolved. Germline V gene lookup returns CDR1 MGHRA and CDR2 YSYEKL. Trimming left V 1 base short and J 5 bases short, with 12 bases between. The CDR3 sequence is 16 residues long. The CDR3 protein is CASSQVLDVDNSPLHF. The CDR3 region has the DNA TGCGCCAGCAGCCAAGTTTTGGACGTTGATAATTCACCCCTCCACTTT.